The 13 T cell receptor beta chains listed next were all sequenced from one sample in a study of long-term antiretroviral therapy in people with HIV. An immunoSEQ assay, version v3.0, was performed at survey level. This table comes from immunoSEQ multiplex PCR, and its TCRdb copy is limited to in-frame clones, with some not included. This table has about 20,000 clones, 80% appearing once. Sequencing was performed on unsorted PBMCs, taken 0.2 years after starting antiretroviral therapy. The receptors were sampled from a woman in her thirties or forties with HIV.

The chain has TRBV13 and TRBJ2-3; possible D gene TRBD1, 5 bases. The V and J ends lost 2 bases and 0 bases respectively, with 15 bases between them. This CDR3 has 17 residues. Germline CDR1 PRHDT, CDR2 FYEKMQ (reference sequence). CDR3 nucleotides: TGTGCCAGCAGCTTAAGGGAAGAGACAGCTAGCACAGATACGCAGTATTTT. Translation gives CASSLREETASTDTQYF.

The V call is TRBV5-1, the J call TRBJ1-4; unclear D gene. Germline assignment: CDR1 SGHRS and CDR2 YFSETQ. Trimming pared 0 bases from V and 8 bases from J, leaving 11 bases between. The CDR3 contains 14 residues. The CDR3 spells CASSLDGYDEKLFF. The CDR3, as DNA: TGCGCCAGCAGCTTGGACGGATATGACGAAAAACTGTTTTTT.

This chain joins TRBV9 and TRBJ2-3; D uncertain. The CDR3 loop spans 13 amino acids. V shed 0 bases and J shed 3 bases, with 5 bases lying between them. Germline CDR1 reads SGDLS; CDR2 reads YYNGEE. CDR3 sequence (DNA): TGTGCCAGCAGCGTAGGAACAACAGATACGCAGTATTTT. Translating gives CASSVGTTDTQYF.

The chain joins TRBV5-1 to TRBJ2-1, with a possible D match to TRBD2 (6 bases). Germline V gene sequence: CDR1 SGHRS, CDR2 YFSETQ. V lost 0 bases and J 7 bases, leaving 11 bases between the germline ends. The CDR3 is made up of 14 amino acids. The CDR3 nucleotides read TGCGCCAGCAGCTTGGAGGGGAGGTCTAATGAGCAGTTCTTC. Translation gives CASSLEGRSNEQFF. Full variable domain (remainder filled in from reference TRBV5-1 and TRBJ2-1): KAGVTQTPRYLIKTRGQQVTLSCSPISGHRSVSWYQQTPGQGLQFLFEYFSETQRNKGNFPGRFSGRQFSNSRSEMNVSTLELGDSALYLCASSLEGRSNEQFFGPGTRLTVL.

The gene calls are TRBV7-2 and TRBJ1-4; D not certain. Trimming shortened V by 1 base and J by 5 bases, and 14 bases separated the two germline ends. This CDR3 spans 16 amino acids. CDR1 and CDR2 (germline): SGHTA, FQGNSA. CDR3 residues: CASSLVTSLGNEKLFF. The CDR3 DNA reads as TGTGCCAGCAGCTTAGTAACTTCCCTTGGGAATGAAAAACTGTTTTTT.

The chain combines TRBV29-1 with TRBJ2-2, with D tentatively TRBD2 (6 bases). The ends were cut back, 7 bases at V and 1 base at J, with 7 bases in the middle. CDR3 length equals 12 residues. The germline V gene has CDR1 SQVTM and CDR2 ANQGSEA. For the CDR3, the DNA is TGCAGCGGTAGCGGGAACACCGGGGAGCTGTTTTTT. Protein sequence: CSGSGNTGELFF.

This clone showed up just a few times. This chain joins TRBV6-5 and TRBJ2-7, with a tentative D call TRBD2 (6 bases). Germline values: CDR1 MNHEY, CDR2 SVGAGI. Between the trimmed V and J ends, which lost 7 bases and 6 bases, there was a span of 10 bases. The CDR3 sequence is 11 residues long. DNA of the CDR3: TGTGCCAGCACCCACGGGGGCGAGCAGTACTTC. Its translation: CASTHGGEQYF.

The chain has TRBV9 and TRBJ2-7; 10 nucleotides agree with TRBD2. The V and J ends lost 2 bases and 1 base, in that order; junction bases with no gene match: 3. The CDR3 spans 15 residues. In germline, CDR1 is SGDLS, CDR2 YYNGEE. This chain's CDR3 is CASSVTSGTSYEQYF. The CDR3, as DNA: TGTGCCAGCAGCGTCACTAGCGGGACTTCCTACGAGCAGTACTTC. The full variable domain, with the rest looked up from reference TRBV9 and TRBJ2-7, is DSGVTQTPKHLITATGQRVTLRCSPRSGDLSVYWYQQSLDQGLQFLIQYYNGEERAKGNILERFSAQQFPDLHSELNLSSLELGDSALYFCASSVTSGTSYEQYFGPGTRLTVT.

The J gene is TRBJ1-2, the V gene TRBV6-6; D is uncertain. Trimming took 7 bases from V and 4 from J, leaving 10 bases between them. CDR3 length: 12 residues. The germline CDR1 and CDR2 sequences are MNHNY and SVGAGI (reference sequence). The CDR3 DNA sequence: TGTGCCAGCAACGACAAGGGCTATGGCTACACCTTC. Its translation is CASNDKGYGYTF.

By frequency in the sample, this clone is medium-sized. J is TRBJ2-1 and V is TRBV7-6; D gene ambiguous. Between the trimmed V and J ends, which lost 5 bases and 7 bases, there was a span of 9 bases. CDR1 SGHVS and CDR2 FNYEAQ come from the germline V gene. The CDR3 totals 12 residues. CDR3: CASSPGGNEQFF. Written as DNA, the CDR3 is TGTGCCAGCAGCCCCGGCGGAAATGAGCAGTTCTTC.

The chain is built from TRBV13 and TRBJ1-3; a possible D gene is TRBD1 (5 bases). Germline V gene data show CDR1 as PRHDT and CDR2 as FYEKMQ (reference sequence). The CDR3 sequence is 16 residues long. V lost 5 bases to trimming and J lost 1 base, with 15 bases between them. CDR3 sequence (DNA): TGTGCCAGCAGCACCGAGGGACGGGCATCTGGAAACACCATATATTTT. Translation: CASSTEGRASGNTIYF.

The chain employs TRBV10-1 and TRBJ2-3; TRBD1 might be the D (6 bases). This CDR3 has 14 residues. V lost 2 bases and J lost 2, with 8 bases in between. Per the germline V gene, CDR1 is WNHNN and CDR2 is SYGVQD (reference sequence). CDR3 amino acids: CASSEGGVTDTQYF. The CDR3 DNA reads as TGCGCCAGCAGTGAGGGGGGCGTCACAGATACGCAGTATTTT.

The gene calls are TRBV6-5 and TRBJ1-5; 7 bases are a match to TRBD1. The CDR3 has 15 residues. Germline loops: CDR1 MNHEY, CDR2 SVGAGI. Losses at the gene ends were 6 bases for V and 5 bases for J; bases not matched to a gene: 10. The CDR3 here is CASRPGQANYQPQHF. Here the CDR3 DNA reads TGTGCCAGCAGGCCAGGACAGGCGAACTATCAGCCCCAGCATTTT.